The T cell receptor beta chain described here comes from a study of OX40 agonist ivuxolimab in advanced cancers. At the level of the whole study: Ivuxolimab was a fully human IgG2 agonistic monoclonal antibody targeting the costimulatory receptor OX40 (CD134). The point of sequencing TCRbeta in the periphery was to test whether ivuxolimab changed TCR sequence diversity and drove clonal T-cell expansion. The dose-escalation cohort was around 84% male with a mean age of approximately 60 years, ranging from about 20 to 80. Three dose-escalation patients achieved partial responses, one with hepatocellular carcinoma and two with cutaneous melanoma. Intravenous ivuxolimab was administered to patients every 2 weeks at six dose levels: 0.01, 0.1, 0.3, 1.5, 3 and 10 mg/kg. The monotherapy dose-escalation portion (N of about 50 patients) of the phase I ivuxolimab trial is reported in the paper. Prior anti-PD-1, anti-PD-L1 or anti-CTLA-4 therapy was permitted, and about 40% of dose-escalation patients had received checkpoint inhibitors. Of the approximately 50 dose-escalation patients, hepatocellular carcinoma was present in about 20, melanoma in around 15, renal cell carcinoma in 9 and head and neck cancer in 9. What the work shows at the level of the full study, not this receptor alone: In the 0.1-3.0 mg/kg groups, partial responders had among the lowest normalized peripheral clonal expansion, particularly in CD8+ T cells. Low levels of normalized T-cell clonal expansion were also seen in some patients who did not respond. On average, CD8+ T cells showed more expanded clones than CD4+ T cells after ivuxolimab. At doses of 0.1 to 3.0 mg/kg, clonal expansion of both CD4+ and CD8+ T cells in blood was seen between baseline and week 6. The antigen specificity of the peripheral T cells that underwent clonal expansion was not determined.

A note on this clone: Its specific antigen is unknown. Base qualities are not recorded, but no much larger clone differs from it by a single base.

V loses 0 bases at its end and J loses 4 bases; junction bases beyond the gene matches: 5. The CDR3 contains 16 residues, cysteine and phenylalanine counted. The retained sequence is limited to the CDR3, 48 bases, with the frame set at the first base. Sequences LGHNA (CDR1) and YNFKEQ (CDR2) are obtained from the germline V gene. For sequencing of the TCRbeta CDR3 region, genomic DNA was extracted from the sorted cells. The immunoSEQ Assay was used to sequence the TCRbeta CDR3 regions. TCRdb's version of the immuneACCESS table is confined to in-frame rearrangements and falls short of the full clone set. An unresolved V gene accounts for under half of the shortfall where checked; the remainder is of unknown origin. This sample comprises around 39,000 clones, roughly 86% of them detected only once. The top ten constitute under 2% of the sample. The trial excluded patients who had a history of autoimmune disease or were on systemic immunosuppression. In every dose cohort, peripheral blood was drawn for TCR sequencing at baseline, cycle 4 day 1, and cycle 7 day 1. Samples were obtained from an open-label, multicenter, first-in-human phase I dose-escalation trial of ivuxolimab. Adults with locally advanced or metastatic melanoma, renal cell carcinoma, hepatocellular carcinoma or head and neck squamous cell carcinoma were enrolled in the trial. CD4+ and CD8+ T cells were sorted separately from peripheral blood before TCR sequencing.

Recombination linked TRBV4-2 to TRBJ1-5; TRBD1 aligns with 8 central bases. The specimen was CD4+ or CD8+ T cells sorted from blood, collected in a trial of the OX40 agonist ivuxolimab. The receptor was isolated from an adult with an advanced solid tumor such as melanoma, head and neck, liver or kidney cancer. The DNA reads as follows: TGTGCCAGCAGCCAAGAGGTACAGGGGGTGAATCAGCCCCAGCATTTT. Translated, it gives CASSQEVQGVNQPQHF.